The rows below give T cell receptor beta chains drawn from one sample of a study of blood T cell repertoires in COVID-19. Repertoires were generated with immunoSEQ multiplex PCR, while TCRdb's copy carries only in-frame clones and drops some. The table shows around 20,000 clones, with about 83% occurring only once. Sequencing used peripheral blood. These receptors all stem from a human donor in a cohort sampled during active COVID-19. CDR3s include the opening cysteine and the closing phenylalanine or tryptophan. The order of the fields is clone size, V gene, J gene, D gene, CDR3 DNA, CDR3 protein. A D gene is named only where the DNA matches it firmly. Size is omitted from some rows. Given values are once, few, many or a class for expanded clones.

>NA|TRBV7-2|TRBJ1-6|NA
TGTGCCAGCAGCTTTTCAGGTTCACCCCTCCACTTT
CASSFSGSPLHF
>NA|TRBV19|TRBJ2-1|NA
TGTGCCAGTAGTATAACAACGAATGAGCAGTTCTTC
CASSITTNEQFF
>NA|TRBV9|TRBJ2-7|TRBD1
TGTGCCAGCAGCCATGCCGGACAGGGGGCCAACGAGCAGTACTTC
CASSHAGQGANEQYF
>NA|TRBV21-1|TRBJ1-2|NA
TGTGCCAGCAGCTTCCCGGGACAGGGGGCGCGGGATGGCTACACCTTC
CASSFPGQGARDGYTF
>NA|TRBV27|TRBJ1-1|NA
TGTGCCAGCAGTCTCTCGGGGGGCGGTGAAGCTTTCTTT
CASSLSGGGEAFF
>NA|TRBV11-2|TRBJ1-2|TRBD1
TGTGCCAGCAGCTCAAGGGGGGACAGGGCTTATGGCTACACCTTC
CASSSRGDRAYGYTF
>NA|TRBV20-1|TRBJ1-1|NA
TGCAGTGCTAGTATTCCAGGGGTGAACACTGAAGCTTTCTTT
CSASIPGVNTEAFF
>NA|TRBV19|TRBJ2-7|TRBD1
TGTGCCAGTAGTATGGGGACAGGGGGCGAGCAGTACTTC
CASSMGTGGEQYF
>NA|TRBV19|TRBJ2-5|TRBD2
TGTGCCAGTATGCGAAGGGGAGGGGAGACCCAGTACTTC
CASMRRGGETQYF
>NA|TRBV28|TRBJ2-3|TRBD2
TGTGCCAGCAGTTTCGGCGGGAGTTTGGCAGATACGCAGTATTTT
CASSFGGSLADTQYF
>NA|TRBV7-9|TRBJ2-1|TRBD2
TGTGCCAGCAGCTCTGAGGGCGGGAGAGAAAACAATGAGCAGTTCTTC
CASSSEGGRENNEQFF
>NA|TRBV2|TRBJ2-3|NA
TGTGCCAGCAGTGACGGGCGGGCCGGCACAGATACGCAGTATTTT
CASSDGRAGTDTQYF
>once|TRBV27|TRBJ2-2|TRBD1
TGTGCCAGCAGTATCGGGACAGGGGGTGCCGGGGAGCTGTTTTTT
CASSIGTGGAGELFF
>NA|TRBV6-6|TRBJ2-5|TRBD1
TGTGCCAGCAGTCCCCGGGACAGTGCAGAGACCCAGTACTTC
CASSPRDSAETQYF
>NA|TRBV27|TRBJ2-5|NA
TGTGCCAGCTGGCAGACGCCAGGCGAGACCCAGTACTTC
CASWQTPGETQYF
>NA|TRBV6-1|TRBJ2-1|NA
TGTGCCAGCAGTGACCCGATTCGCCACCTATACAATGAGCAGTTCTTC
CASSDPIRHLYNEQFF
>NA|TRBV18|TRBJ1-1|NA
TGTGCCAGCTCACCACGGGCAGGGGACCGCGTAAGTGGCACTGAAGCTTTCTTT
CASSPRAGDRVSGTEAFF
>large|TRBV9|TRBJ2-7|NA
TGTGCCAGCAGCGGCCGACAGGACCCCTACGAGCAGTACTTC
CASSGRQDPYEQYF
>NA|TRBV11-3|TRBJ2-5|NA
TGTGCCAGCAGCTTAGTTCTGAGCGAGACCCAGTACTTC
CASSLVLSETQYF
>NA|TRBV7-2|TRBJ1-5|NA
TGTGCCAGCAGCTGGACAGTTTCTAGCAATCAGCCCCAGCATTTT
CASSWTVSSNQPQHF
>NA|TRBV19|TRBJ2-7|TRBD2
TGTGCCAGTAGTATTAGCGGGAGCCGCCACGAGCAGTACTTC
CASSISGSRHEQYF
>NA|TRBV9|TRBJ1-3|NA
TGTGCCAGCAGCGCCCCTAGAGGAGCCGGAAACACCATATATTTT
CASSAPRGAGNTIYF
>NA|TRBV6-5|TRBJ1-2|TRBD1
TGTGCCAGCAGTAAATCTACAGGGGGTAGCTATGGCTACACCTTC
CASSKSTGGSYGYTF
>NA|TRBV5-5|TRBJ2-2|NA
TGTGCCAGCAGGGTAGCCGGGATAGACACCGGGGAGCTGTTTTTT
CASRVAGIDTGELFF
>NA|TRBV2|TRBJ2-1|NA
TGTGCCAGCAGTGACTGGGAGAGGAGGCAGTTCTTC
CASSDWERRQFF
>NA|TRBV3-1/TRBV3-2|TRBJ1-6|NA
TGTGCCAGCAGACTGAACCCGGGACTCATCTCCTATAATTCACCCCTCCACTTT
CASRLNPGLISYNSPLHF
>few|TRBV7-3|TRBJ1-6|TRBD1
TGTGCCAGCAGCTCGGGACAGGGGAATTCACCCCTCCACTTT
CASSSGQGNSPLHF
>NA|TRBV18|TRBJ2-1|TRBD2
TGTGCCAGCTCACGGACTAGCGGGAGTCTGTATGAGCAGTTCTTC
CASSRTSGSLYEQFF
>NA|TRBV12-3/TRBV12-4|TRBJ2-5|NA
TGTGCCAGCAGGCAGGGGGGCTTAGAGACCCAGTACTTC
CASRQGGLETQYF
>NA|TRBV2|TRBJ1-6|TRBD1
TGTGCCAGTAGACCAGGGGGCTCTAATTCACCCCTCCACTTT
CASRPGGSNSPLHF
>NA|TRBV7-2|TRBJ2-3|NA
TGTGCCAGCAGCCCCCAAAGCTGGGGGGTCACAGATACGCAGTATTTT
CASSPQSWGVTDTQYF
>once|TRBV19|TRBJ1-4|NA
TGTGCCAGTAGCCTACAAGAGCGGGGTGAAAAACTGTTTTTT
CASSLQERGEKLFF
>NA|TRBV18|TRBJ2-7|NA
TGTGCCAGCTCGGAGGTTCTTAACTACGAGCAGTACTTC
CASSEVLNYEQYF
>NA|TRBV9|TRBJ1-4|NA
TGTGCCAGCAGCGTAGCTACGAACGGGGAAGGCGATGAAAAACTGTTTTTT
CASSVATNGEGDEKLFF
>NA|TRBV9|TRBJ2-7|NA
TGTGCCAGCAGCGTAGGGCTCGGGAGCAGAAACGAGCAGTACTTC
CASSVGLGSRNEQYF
>NA|TRBV7-8|TRBJ2-2|NA
TGTGCCAGCAGCTTAGAGTTCGGCCGAGGAGCCGGGGAGCTGTTTTTT
CASSLEFGRGAGELFF
>NA|TRBV5-4|TRBJ2-3|NA
TGTGCCAGCAGCTTGGGGGGAGAATCTAGCACAGATACGCAGTATTTT
CASSLGGESSTDTQYF
>NA|TRBV29-1|TRBJ2-5|TRBD1
TGCAGCGCTGCCGGGACAGACGGAGAGACCCAGTACTTC
CSAAGTDGETQYF
>NA|TRBV24-1|TRBJ1-1|TRBD1
TGTGCCACCTCCGGCCGGAGACAGGGCGAGACTGAAGCTTTCTTT
CATSGRRQGETEAFF
>NA|TRBV11-1|TRBJ2-3|NA
TGTGCCAGCAGCTCCACCAAGGGGCAGGGCACAGATACGCAGTATTTT
CASSSTKGQGTDTQYF
>NA|TRBV7-2|TRBJ1-1|TRBD1
TGTGCCAGCCTTTTGATGGCAGGGGGAACTGAAGCTTTCTTT
CASLLMAGGTEAFF
>NA|TRBV2|TRBJ2-1|TRBD2
TGTGCCAGCCTTTGGGGGGGCAATGAGCAGTTCTTC
CASLWGGNEQFF
>NA|TRBV27|TRBJ2-5|NA
TGTGCCAGCAGTTTACGCGGGGACGCAGAGACCCAGTACTTC
CASSLRGDAETQYF
>NA|TRBV15|TRBJ2-7|NA
TGTGCCACCAGCAGAGAGGCTAGGGGTCAAGGTTCCCAGTACTTC
CATSREARGQGSQYF
>NA|TRBV5-6|TRBJ2-7|NA
TGTGCCAGCAGCGACTTCGTCGATAAGCAGTACTTC
CASSDFVDKQYF
>NA|TRBV7-2|TRBJ1-1|TRBD1
TGTGCCAGCAGCTCAACAGGGGCGAACACTGAAGCTTTCTTT
CASSSTGANTEAFF
>NA|TRBV19|TRBJ1-4|TRBD1
TGTGCCAGTAGTATAGCGGTGACAGGGGCTGAAAAACTGTTTTTT
CASSIAVTGAEKLFF
>NA|TRBV7-8|TRBJ1-2|TRBD1
TGTGCCAGCAGCTTAAGACAGGGTGGCTACACCTTC
CASSLRQGGYTF
>NA|TRBV5-1|TRBJ2-7|NA
TGCGCCAGCAGCTTACATCGCCTGACAAGCTACGAGCAGTACTTC
CASSLHRLTSYEQYF
>NA|TRBV7-2|TRBJ1-2|NA
TGTGCCAGCAGCTTAGACAGGATATCCGGCTACACCTTC
CASSLDRISGYTF
>NA|TRBV3-1/TRBV3-2|TRBJ1-2|TRBD1
TGTGCCAGCAGCCAGACGGGACAGGGGGCCTCTGGCTACACCTTC
CASSQTGQGASGYTF
>NA|TRBV27|TRBJ2-3|TRBD2
TGTGCCAGCAGTCTCAGCGGGAGGACCACAGATACGCAGTATTTT
CASSLSGRTTDTQYF
>NA|TRBV27|TRBJ2-3|NA
TGTGCCACCCGACCGGGGTTCGGAGATACGCAGTATTTT
CATRPGFGDTQYF